This is a list of T cell receptor beta chains from one sample in a study of T cell responses to AZD1222 COVID-19 vaccine. Repertoires were generated with immunoSEQ multiplex PCR, while TCRdb's copy carries only in-frame clones and drops some. The sample includes under 60,000 clones, roughly four fifths of them seen just once. The source was peripheral blood, collected on day 0 of AZD1222 vaccination. The source is an adult in good health. The CDR3 runs from the conserved cysteine through the conserved F or W. The D gene is left open where the match is weak. Size values are once, few and many counts, or a class for expanded clones, and some rows have none.

TRBJ2-5 | TRBV11-2 | . | once | TGTGCCAGCAGCCAGCTTCGGGGCAGGGACCAGACCCAGTACTTC | CASSQLRGRDQTQYF
TRBJ2-2 | TRBV28 | TRBD1 | . | TGTGCCAGCACTTTCTCCCAGACAGGGGTGGGCACCGGGGAGCTGTTTTTT | CASTFSQTGVGTGELFF
TRBJ2-7 | TRBV30 | . | . | TGTGCCTGGAGTTTGAGCGGCTACGAGCAGTACTTC | CAWSLSGYEQYF
TRBJ2-3 | TRBV19 | TRBD2 | . | TGTGCCAGTGCCGGACTAGCGGGAGTGAGTACGCAGTATTTT | CASAGLAGVSTQYF
TRBJ2-6 | TRBV30 | . | . | TGTGCCTGGAGTGTAAAGGGGTGGGCTGGGGCCAACGTCCTGACTTTC | CAWSVKGWAGANVLTF
TRBJ2-3 | TRBV21-1 | . | . | TGTGCCCGAACAAGGGAGCCCCTTGTGCGGGGGAATACGCAGTATTTT | CARTREPLVRGNTQYF
TRBJ1-5 | TRBV24-1 | . | once | TGTGCCCTACCAGGTATCGTCGGTCGGCGGAGGGGCAATCAGCCCCAGCATTTT | CALPGIVGRRRGNQPQHF
TRBJ2-1 | TRBV30 | TRBD2 | . | TGTGCCTGGAGTTTGACTAGCGGGATCTACAATGAGCAGTTCTTC | CAWSLTSGIYNEQFF
TRBJ2-1 | TRBV19 | . | . | TGTGCCAGTAGTATAGAAGCTAGCTCCTACAATGAGCAGTTCTTC | CASSIEASSYNEQFF
TRBJ2-3 | TRBV2 | . | . | TGTGCCAGCAGTGTGGGCTACGGGGCAGATACGCAGTATTTT | CASSVGYGADTQYF